A single sample is the source of the 3 T cell receptor beta chains below, sequenced in a study of metastatic and nonmetastatic thyroid tumors. Among the patients, none had received any treatment before thyroid surgery. TCRdb reassembled clones from the PCR reads with MiXCR. The table includes 20,000 to 25,000 clones, more than 20% detected once. Specimen: tumor tissue. Receptors were obtained from a male donor with papillary thyroid cancer or a benign thyroid nodule (not recorded which). Some clones in this sample may be carry-over from other donors' samples.

This clone was counted ten times or more. The J gene is TRBJ2-1, the V gene TRBV10-2; perhaps TRBD2 as D (7 bases). The CDR3 is 14 amino acids. Germline assignment: CDR1 WSHSY and CDR2 SAAADI. Trimming shortened V by 7 bases and J by 5 bases, and 15 bases separated the two germline ends. The CDR3 protein is CASKGGLTHNEQFF. The CDR3 DNA reads as TGCGCCAGCAAGGGGGGACTAACACACAATGAGCAGTTCTTC.

This chain connects TRBV20-1 to TRBJ2-4; perhaps TRBD2 as D (6 bases). Trimming stripped 0 bases from V and 2 bases from J, with 20 bases between. This CDR3 is built from 18 residues. Germline CDR1 is DFQATT and CDR2 is SNEGSKA (reference sequence). CDR3 sequence: CSAREISIAEMTKNIQYF. The CDR3 DNA sequence: TGCAGTGCTAGAGAGATTTCTATAGCGGAGATGACCAAAAACATTCAGTACTTC.

At least ten counts were recorded for this clone. The chain joins TRBV6-2 or TRBV6-3 to TRBJ1-5, with 8 bases that match TRBD1. CDR3 size: 14 residues. CDR1 and CDR2 from the germline V gene are MNHEY and SVGEGT. Germline trimming cut 5 bases from V and 3 bases from J; bases unmatched to any gene: 3. The CDR3 DNA sequence: TGTGCCAGCAGTACGGACAGGGCCAATCAGCCCCAGCATTTT. Protein sequence: CASSTDRANQPQHF.